What follows is one T cell receptor (beta chain) and its context. This record comes from a study of PD-1 blockade in classical Hodgkin lymphoma. Every patient had relapsed following autologous stem cell transplantation, and cohorts differed in brentuximab vedotin exposure. PBMCs were thawed, and CD8+ T cells were then isolated from them by magnetic negative selection. Trimming pared 2 bases from V and 1 base from J, leaving 13 bases between. This CDR3 has 15 residues. Germline CDR1 is GTSNPN and CDR2 is SVGIG (reference sequence). Here immunoSEQ multiplex PCR was the method, and the copy in TCRdb shows in-frame clones only, minus some. The sample has roughly 12,000 clones; around four fifths are singletons.

The TCR originated in a human donor with classical Hodgkin lymphoma. Sequencing used CD8+ T cells from blood, obtained at baseline. This chain joins TRBV30 and TRBJ2-3; TRBD2 is a possible D gene (5 bases). The CDR3 bases are TGTGCCTGGAGTTCTGAAGCGGTCGGCACAGATACGCAGTATTTT. It encodes CAWSSEAVGTDTQYF.